The 11 T cell receptor beta chains presented below share a single source sample, sequenced in a study of regulatory T cells in long-lasting Graves disease. Through Arm-PCR of CDR3 regions and iRepertoire HTBI primers, TCR beta libraries were built. TCRdb recomputed calls from the multiplex PCR reads with MiXCR, one row per CDR3 protein. The data contain approximately 360,000 distinct CDR3 sequences, less than 30% of them seen just once; the ten biggest clones take up about 27%. The time point is: persistent/refractory GD, antithyroid drugs over 5 years with positive TRAb. PBMC RNA served as the TCR library source. The sequencing here drew on peripheral blood mononuclear cells (PBMCs), taken when the disease was refractory, from a patient treated with antithyroid drugs. These TCRs come from a woman aged 40 to 49 with Graves disease.

This clonotype was recorded at least ten times. The chain has TRBV5-1 and TRBJ2-7; D gene ambiguous. Trimming pared 1 base from V and 3 bases from J, leaving 11 bases between. This CDR3 region has 14 residues. In germline, CDR1 is SGHRS, CDR2 YFSETQ. The DNA of the CDR3 is TGCGCCAGCAGCTTGCCAGGTGGGAACTACGAGCAGTACTTC. Translating gives CASSLPGGNYEQYF.

The V gene is TRBV4-1, the J gene TRBJ1-1, with D unclear. This CDR3 comprises 14 residues. V dropped 1 base and J dropped 1 base, with 7 bases sitting between them. The germline CDR1 and CDR2 sequences are MGHRA and YSYEKL. The CDR3 DNA is TGCGCCAGCAGCCAAGCAGCAGGGAACACTGAAGCTTTCTTT. Translated, it gives CASSQAAGNTEAFF.

This clonotype was seen a single time. V gene TRBV5-1 combines with J gene TRBJ2-1, with a weak D call TRBD1 (5 bases). Germline V gene sequence: CDR1 SGHRS, CDR2 YFSETQ. V was trimmed by 6 bases and J by 5 bases, leaving 18 bases between them. The CDR3 extends over 15 amino acids. CDR3 nucleotides: TGCGCCAGCACCCCCGACAGCAGCTCTCACAATGAGCAGTTCTTC. This translates into CASTPDSSSHNEQFF.

The rearrangement uses TRBV7-8 and TRBJ1-5; no reliable D call. V lost 4 bases and J 4 bases, leaving 17 bases between the germline ends. Germline CDR1 and CDR2: SGHVS and FQNEAQ. The CDR3 totals 16 residues. CDR3: CASSSRYSVENQPQHF. CDR3 bases: TGTGCCAGCAGCTCGAGATACAGTGTAGAGAATCAGCCCCAGCATTTT.

V gene TRBV9 combines with J gene TRBJ2-3; possible D gene TRBD2, 5 bases. V was clipped by 2 bases and J by 1 base, with 11 bases between them. This CDR3 comprises 15 residues. Germline V gene sequence: CDR1 SGDLS, CDR2 YYNGEE. The CDR3 reads CASSVRALRTDTQYF. In DNA form, the CDR3 reads TGTGCCAGCAGCGTGAGGGCCCTCCGCACAGATACGCAGTATTTT.

This chain links TRBV5-5 with TRBJ1-2; D may be TRBD1 (5 bases). The CDR3 is made up of 15 amino acids. V lost 2 bases and J 0 bases, leaving 11 bases between the germline ends. Germline CDR1 reads SGHKS; CDR2 reads YYEKEE (reference sequence). The CDR3 region is CASSFVGRSNYGYTF. The CDR3 DNA is TGTGCCAGCAGCTTTGTGGGACGTTCTAACTATGGCTACACCTTC. Combining the CDR3 with reference TRBV5-5 and TRBJ1-2 gives the whole variable domain DAGVTQSPTHLIKTRGQQVTLRCSPISGHKSVSWYQQVLGQGPQFIFQYYEKEERGRGNFPDRFSARQFPNYSSELNVNALLLGDSALYLCASSFVGRSNYGYTFGSGTRLTVV.

The chain joins TRBV2 to TRBJ2-3, with unresolved D. V was cut by 6 bases and J by 8 bases, with 15 bases left in between. In germline, CDR1 is SNHLY, CDR2 FYNNEI. This CDR3 is built from 13 residues. The CDR3 nucleotides are TGTGCCAGCAGGGGTATTTCCTCGGTTACGCAGTATTTT. Translated, it gives CASRGISSVTQYF.

On this clonotype: It may be a read error: a sequence one base away is much more abundant. This chain joins TRBV29-1 and TRBJ1-1, with 7 bases identical to TRBD1. CDR1 is SQVTM, CDR2 ANQGSEA, per germline. Losses at the gene ends were 7 bases for V and 2 bases for J; bases not matched to a gene: 7. The CDR3 runs 13 residues. This CDR3 reads CSANRDSNTEAFF. The CDR3 nucleotides are TGCAGCGCGAACCGGGACAGTAACACTGAAGCTTTCTTT. Full variable domain (remainder filled in from reference TRBV29-1 and TRBJ1-1): SAVISQKPSRDICQRGTSLTIQCQVDSQVTMMFWYRQQPGQSLTLIATANQGSEATYESGFVIDKFPISRPNLTFSTLTVSNMSPEDSSIYLCSANRDSNTEAFFGQGTRLTVV.

To note about this clonotype: A much larger clone sits a single nucleotide away, making a read error possible. The rearrangement uses TRBV6-1 and TRBJ2-2; tentative D call: TRBD2 (6 bases). Germline loops: CDR1 MNHNS, CDR2 SASEGT. The CDR3 covers 14 residues. Here the CDR3 reads CASRGGSNTGELLF. The CDR3, as DNA: TGTGCCTCCCGGGGAGGATCGAACACCGGGGAGCTGTTATTT.

The chain joins TRBV15 to TRBJ1-5; perhaps TRBD1 as D (5 bases). The germline V gene has CDR1 LNHNV and CDR2 YYDKDF (reference sequence). Trimming left V 8 bases short and J 1 base short, with 9 bases between. There are 13 residues in the CDR3. The CDR3 nucleotides read TGTGCCACCGGGGGGGGGAGCAATCAGCCCCAGCATTTT. Its protein product is CATGGGSNQPQHF.

This clonotype occurred many times. V and J are TRBV4-1 and TRBJ2-5, with 7 bases identical to TRBD1. Losses at the gene ends were 4 bases for V and 5 bases for J; bases not matched to a gene: 7. Germline loops: CDR1 MGHRA, CDR2 YSYEKL. The CDR3 is 14 residues long. This CDR3 reads CASSPSGTAETQYF. The CDR3, as DNA: TGCGCCAGCAGCCCGTCAGGGACAGCGGAGACCCAGTACTTC.